These 26 T cell receptor beta chains came from one sample sequenced in a study of blood T cell repertoires in COVID-19. Sequenced by immunoSEQ multiplex PCR; TCRdb stores in-frame clones only, minus some. Of about 330,000 clones listed, approximately 88% are singletons. Sequencing input: peripheral blood. The receptor source for this set is a man aged 25 to 40 with COVID-19, enrolled during active disease.

The chain carries TRBV7-8 and TRBJ1-1; possible D gene TRBD1, 6 bases. The CDR3 loop spans 16 amino acids. Germline V lookup: CDR1 SGHVS, CDR2 FQNEAQ. V was trimmed by 4 bases and J by 7 bases, leaving 22 bases between them. In nucleotides, the CDR3 is TGTGCCAGCAGCTCCGGCGGGCAGGGGATCCTTGTTGAAGCTTTCTTT. It translates to CASSSGGQGILVEAFF.

This clone is a singleton in its sample. This chain links TRBV24-1 with TRBJ2-1, with TRBD1 as a possible D gene (6 bases). Germline values: CDR1 KGHDR, CDR2 SFDVKD. CDR3 size: 15 residues. Trimming pared 10 bases from V and 10 bases from J, leaving 25 bases between. Here the CDR3 reads CATRRVGVGAWEQFF. The CDR3, as DNA: TGTGCCACTCGCCGGGTAGGGGTGGGGGCGTGGGAGCAGTTCTTC.

The rearrangement joins TRBV7-9 to TRBJ1-1, with TRBD1 identical over 7 bases. V was pared by 3 bases and J by 5 bases, with 6 bases of the junction left unmatched. Germline lookup yields CDR1 SEHNR and CDR2 FQNEAQ (reference sequence). This CDR3 is 14 amino acids long. The CDR3 protein is CASSLTGFETEAFF. In DNA form, the CDR3 reads TGTGCCAGCAGCTTGACAGGGTTTGAGACTGAAGCTTTCTTT.

The chain links TRBV18 to TRBJ1-1; weak D call: TRBD1 (5 bases). Germline loops: CDR1 KGHSH, CDR2 LQKENI. Trimming cost V 3 bases and J 1 base, with 9 bases left between them. CDR3 length equals 14 residues. The DNA of the CDR3 is TGTGCCAGCTCACCCCGACAGCCGAACACTGAAGCTTTCTTT. Amino acid sequence: CASSPRQPNTEAFF.

There are a few counts of this clone. The rearrangement joins TRBV6-5 to TRBJ2-5, with a possible D match to TRBD2 (5 bases). The germline CDR1 and CDR2 sequences are MNHEY and SVGAGI. V was trimmed by 6 bases and J by 2 bases, leaving 13 bases between them. This CDR3 spans 14 amino acids. The CDR3 coding sequence is TGTGCCAGCAGCCCCGGGGTCTTACAAGAGACCCAGTACTTC. Translating it yields CASSPGVLQETQYF.

The chain links TRBV7-9 to TRBJ1-2; 11 bases match TRBD1. The J segment lost 7 bases and the V segment lost 5 bases, leaving 12 bases of the junction unmatched. CDR1 is SEHNR and CDR2 is FQNEAQ in the germline V gene (reference sequence). The CDR3 totals 16 residues. The CDR3 region has the DNA TGTGCCAGCAGCGCCTCGACGGACAGGGGGCACGGTGGCTACACCTTC. Its translation is CASSASTDRGHGGYTF. Filled out from reference TRBV7-9 and TRBJ1-2, the complete variable domain reads DTGVSQNPRHKITKRGQNVTFRCDPISEHNRLYWYRQTLGQGPEFLTYFQNEAQLEKSRLLSDRFSAERPKGSFSTLEIQRTEQGDSAMYLCASSASTDRGHGGYTFGSGTRLTVV.

This clone was recorded only once. The chain recombines TRBV11-3 with TRBJ2-7; TRBD1 matches 8 bases. The V segment lost 5 bases and the J segment 3 bases; nucleotides outside the gene matches: 0. Germline-derived CDR1 and CDR2 are SGHNT and YENEEA. The CDR3 has 12 residues. The CDR3 region is CASSGTGYEQYF. As DNA, the CDR3 is TGTGCCAGCAGCGGGACAGGCTACGAGCAGTACTTC.

V usage is TRBV10-3 and J usage is TRBJ2-5; a possible D gene is TRBD2 (5 bases). This CDR3 has 12 amino acids. Per the germline V gene, CDR1 is ENHRY and CDR2 is SYGVKD. The V gene lost 4 bases and the J gene lost 10 bases, with 13 bases spanning the gap. The CDR3 bases are TGTGCCATCAGTGCCGGGGAAAGAGACCAGTACTTC. It specifies CAISAGERDQYF.

This clone was counted a few times. The V call is TRBV6-5, the J call TRBJ1-1, with 8 bases that match TRBD1. J lost 0 bases, V lost 6 bases, and 6 bases had no gene match. Germline CDR1 and CDR2: MNHEY and SVGAGI. This CDR3 spans 15 amino acids. The CDR3 coding sequence is TGTGCCAGCAGCCACTACAGGGGGATGAACACTGAAGCTTTCTTT. As protein: CASSHYRGMNTEAFF.

The genes are TRBV4-2 and TRBJ1-6; D is perhaps TRBD1 (6 bases). V was shortened by 0 bases and J by 10 bases, with 22 bases between the two germline ends. CDR1 and CDR2 from the germline V gene are LGHNA and YNFKEQ. The CDR3 is 18 amino acids. For the CDR3, the DNA is TGTGCCAGCAGCCAAGATCAGTGGGACACTACCCCAGCATCACCCCTCCACTTT. Translating gives CASSQDQWDTTPASPLHF.

The V and J genes are TRBV19 and TRBJ2-3; TRBD2 aligns across 9 bases. The J segment lost 2 bases and the V segment lost 4 bases, leaving 10 bases of the junction unmatched. CDR1 and CDR2 (germline): LNHDA, SQIVND (reference sequence). The CDR3 sequence is 17 residues long. CDR3 protein: CASSNVGGGVFTDTQYF. In DNA, the CDR3 is TGTGCCAGTAGTAATGTCGGCGGGGGGGTATTCACAGATACGCAGTATTTT.

This clone showed up just once. The V and J genes are TRBV11-2 and TRBJ2-7, with a possible D match to TRBD2 (5 bases). This CDR3 region has 15 residues. CDR1 and CDR2 (germline): SGHAT, FQNNGV. The V and J ends lost 2 bases and 3 bases respectively, with 14 bases between them. The CDR3 DNA is TGTGCCAGCAGCTTACTGGGGAGCGTCGGCTACGAGCAGTACTTC. Its protein is CASSLLGSVGYEQYF.

The CDR3 loop is CASSIGHLYNEQFF. DNA for the CDR3: TGTGCCAGTAGTATCGGACACCTCTACAATGAGCAGTTCTTC. The genes are TRBV19 and TRBJ2-1; perhaps TRBD1 as D (5 bases). The CDR3 is 14 amino acids. Germline V gives CDR1 LNHDA, CDR2 SQIVND (reference sequence). V was shortened by 3 bases and J by 3 bases, with 9 bases between the two germline ends.

The chain uses TRBV11-1 and TRBJ2-7, with a possible D match to TRBD1 (6 bases). Trimming cost V 5 bases and J 6 bases, with 17 bases left between them. Germline V gene data show CDR1 as SGHAT and CDR2 as FQDESV (reference sequence). The CDR3 runs 14 residues. The CDR3 DNA reads as TGTGCCAGCAGCCCGACAAACAGGGTTTTCGAGCAGTACTTC. The encoded protein is CASSPTNRVFEQYF.

The rearrangement links TRBV7-3 to TRBJ2-2; unclear D gene. With 0 bases removed from V and 0 bases from J, the gap between germline ends came to 8 bases. This CDR3 contains 16 residues. Germline V gene data show CDR1 as SGHTA and CDR2 as FQGTGA. The CDR3 loop reads CASSLTGTSNTGELFF. CDR3 coding DNA: TGTGCCAGCAGCTTAACGGGCACCTCGAACACCGGGGAGCTGTTTTTT.

This rearrangement joins TRBV11-3 to TRBJ2-1; 9 bases are shared with TRBD2. CDR1 and CDR2 from the germline V gene are SGHNT and YENEEA. The CDR3 runs 16 residues. Trimming took 2 bases from V and 4 from J; bases not matched to a gene: 6. The CDR3 protein is CASSLPSGGTYNEQFF. CDR3 nucleotide sequence: TGTGCCAGCAGCTTACCGAGCGGGGGGACATACAATGAGCAGTTCTTC.

The chain links TRBV27 to TRBJ2-7; tentatively, D is TRBD2 (6 bases). This CDR3 has 15 amino acids. Per germline, CDR1 MNHEY and CDR2 SMNVEV (reference sequence). Trimming took off 6 bases at V and 2 bases at J, with 17 bases between the two ends. Here the CDR3 reads CASSPPAAGPYEQYF. The CDR3 nucleotides read TGTGCCAGCAGCCCACCCGCCGCGGGACCCTACGAGCAGTACTTC.

The CDR3 sequence: CAWSYKWTSGNEQFF. The CDR3 bases are TGTGCCTGGAGTTATAAATGGACTAGCGGAAATGAGCAGTTCTTC. The chain carries TRBV30 and TRBJ2-1; TRBD2 agrees at 10 bases. Germline V CDR1 and CDR2: GTSNPN, SVGIG (reference sequence). The CDR3 is 15 residues long. The trim removed 2 bases at V and 7 bases at J, leaving 8 bases unmatched.

This sequence joins TRBV7-9 and TRBJ2-5, with D tentatively TRBD2 (6 bases). The CDR3 totals 15 residues. The germline V and J ends were trimmed by 2 bases and 4 bases, with 14 bases remaining between them. CDR1 and CDR2 (germline): SEHNR, FQNEAQ (reference sequence). CDR3 loop: CASSLSADYRETQYF. CDR3 nucleotides: TGTGCCAGCAGCTTATCGGCGGACTATCGAGAGACCCAGTACTTC.

The J gene is TRBJ1-1, the V gene TRBV6-5, with 9 bases aligning to TRBD1. CDR1 MNHEY and CDR2 SVGAGI come from the germline V gene. Trimming took 8 bases from V and 5 from J; bases not matched to a gene: 6. This CDR3 is built from 13 residues. DNA for the CDR3: TGTGCCAGCGCGACAGGGGGGCGTACTGAAGCTTTCTTT. This gives the protein CASATGGRTEAFF.

This chain joins TRBV4-2 and TRBJ2-3; TRBD1 is a possible D gene (6 bases). Trimming removed 1 base from V and 2 bases from J, with 7 bases in between. The CDR3 covers 14 residues. Germline loops: CDR1 LGHNA, CDR2 YNFKEQ. This CDR3 is CASSQGGHTDTQYF. The CDR3 nucleotides read TGTGCCAGCAGCCAAGGGGGACACACAGATACGCAGTATTTT.

The rearrangement links TRBV19 to TRBJ2-5; possible D gene TRBD1, 5 bases. Trimming stripped 7 bases from V and 6 bases from J, with 9 bases between. Germline V gene data show CDR1 as LNHDA and CDR2 as SQIVND (reference sequence). The CDR3 runs 11 residues. The CDR3 loop is CASTSGKTQYF. CDR3 DNA sequence: TGTGCCAGTACGTCAGGGAAGACCCAGTACTTC.

In its sample, this clone was seen once. The rearrangement joins TRBV4-3 to TRBJ1-2; 10 bases are a match to TRBD1. Trimming removed 0 bases from V and 7 bases from J; junction bases left unmatched: 5. The CDR3 loop spans 15 amino acids. Germline V gene sequence: CDR1 LGHNA, CDR2 YSLEER. The CDR3 DNA reads as TGCGCCAGCAGCCAAGAAACGGACAGGGGGTTTGGCTACACCTTC. Encoded protein: CASSQETDRGFGYTF.

A few counts support this clone. The V call is TRBV7-9, the J call TRBJ1-1; tentative D call: TRBD1 (6 bases). Germline loops: CDR1 SEHNR, CDR2 FQNEAQ (reference sequence). The CDR3 covers 13 residues. The V and J ends lost 4 bases and 1 base respectively, with 7 bases between them. The CDR3 bases are TGTGCCAGCAGCTCGGGACAGAACACTGAAGCTTTCTTT. Protein: CASSSGQNTEAFF.

V usage is TRBV5-1 and J usage is TRBJ2-3; 11 bases are a match to TRBD2. V trimming: 0 bases; J trimming: 6 bases; junction bases outside the gene matches: 9. From germline, CDR1 is SGHRS and CDR2 YFSETQ. The CDR3 is made up of 17 amino acids. This CDR3 is CASSLAPASGGYDTQYF. CDR3 in DNA: TGCGCCAGCAGCTTGGCCCCTGCTAGCGGGGGGTATGATACGCAGTATTTT.

The DNA for the CDR3 is TGTGCCAGCAGCGTAACAGGGGGGAGCAATCAGCCCCAGCATTTT. Translating gives CASSVTGGSNQPQHF. This chain connects TRBV9 to TRBJ1-5; 8 bases fit TRBD1. J was trimmed by 1 base and V by 1 base; bases with no gene match: 1. Germline CDR1 SGDLS, CDR2 YYNGEE. CDR3 length equals 15 residues.